The 19 T cell receptor beta chains presented below share a single source sample, sequenced in a study of T cell responses to AZD1222 COVID-19 vaccine. The table came from immunoSEQ multiplex PCR; TCRdb's copy has only in-frame clones and leaves some out. This table has about 180,000 clones, roughly 92% appearing once. Sequenced material: peripheral blood, taken 28 days after the second AZD1222 dose. The receptors shown here come from an adult who received the AZD1222 COVID-19 vaccine.

This clone came up once. The V call is TRBV6-5, the J call TRBJ1-2, with D tentatively TRBD1 (6 bases). The CDR3 is made up of 14 amino acids. Trimming removed 3 bases at V and 6 bases at J, with 14 bases between. Germline CDR1 is MNHEY and CDR2 is SVGAGI. CDR3 region: CASSYRDTRDGYTF. The CDR3 nucleotides read TGTGCCAGCAGTTATCGGGACACTAGGGATGGCTACACCTTC.

The chain uses TRBV11-3 and TRBJ2-1; possible D gene TRBD1, 5 bases. Trimming cost V 3 bases and J 14 bases, with 11 bases left between them. The CDR3 is made up of 11 amino acids. From germline, CDR1 is SGHNT and CDR2 YENEEA. The CDR3 is CASSFGLGEFF. For the CDR3, the DNA is TGTGCCAGCAGCTTTGGTCTAGGGGAGTTCTTC.

The rearrangement joins TRBV14 to TRBJ1-2, with TRBD1 as a possible D gene (5 bases). V was cut by 2 bases and J by 8 bases, with 24 bases left in between. The germline V gene has CDR1 SGHDN and CDR2 FVKESK. The CDR3 covers 17 residues. CDR3 DNA: TGTGCCAGCAGCCAAAATACCGGTTCTCTCGGGGGGAGCGGCTACACCTTC. Its translation is CASSQNTGSLGGSGYTF. Combining the CDR3 with reference TRBV14 and TRBJ1-2 gives the whole variable domain EAGVTQFPSHSVIEKGQTVTLRCDPISGHDNLYWYRRVMGKEIKFLLHFVKESKQDESGMPNNRFLAERTGGTYSTLKVQPAELEDSGVYFCASSQNTGSLGGSGYTFGSGTRLTVV.

This clone showed up just once. The CDR3 bases are TGTGCCAGCAGCGACCGGGACGCAGCTAGCACAGATACGCAGTATTTT. Protein: CASSDRDAASTDTQYF. The J gene is TRBJ2-3, the V gene TRBV6-2 or TRBV6-3; the D call may be TRBD1 or TRBD2 (5 bases each). CDR1 is MNHEY and CDR2 is SVGEGT in the germline V gene. Trimming took 6 bases from V and 0 from J, leaving 16 bases between them. The CDR3 is made up of 16 amino acids.

This clone has only a few counts. V and J are TRBV19 and TRBJ1-5, with 7 bases fitting TRBD1. The CDR3 has 14 amino acids. Trimming cost V 3 bases and J 5 bases; bases outside gene matches: 4. In germline, CDR1 is LNHDA, CDR2 SQIVND (reference sequence). The DNA for the CDR3 is TGTGCCAGTAGTATGGGACAGAGAGATCAGCCCCAGCATTTT. It is translated as CASSMGQRDQPQHF. Filled out from reference TRBV19 and TRBJ1-5, the complete variable domain reads DGGITQSPKYLFRKEGQNVTLSCEQNLNHDAMYWYRQDPGQGLRLIYYSQIVNDFQKGDIAEGYSVSREKKESFPLTVTSAQKNPTAFYLCASSMGQRDQPQHFGDGTRLSIL.

V usage is TRBV5-1 and J usage is TRBJ2-6, with unresolved D. CDR3 size: 17 residues. Germline V lookup: CDR1 SGHRS, CDR2 YFSETQ. V gave up 0 bases and J gave up 0 bases, with 10 bases separating them. The CDR3 is CASSLDPPGSGANVLTF. CDR3 DNA: TGCGCCAGCAGCTTGGATCCCCCAGGCTCTGGGGCCAACGTCCTGACTTTC.

The V and J genes are TRBV4-3 and TRBJ1-2, with no clear D. From germline, CDR1 is LGHNA and CDR2 YSLEER. The CDR3 length is 14 residues. V shed 1 base and J shed 4 bases, with 10 bases lying between them. The CDR3, as DNA: TGCGCCAGCAGCCAAGGTTCCCTTTCCTATGGCTACACCTTC. Amino acids: CASSQGSLSYGYTF.

The V and J genes are TRBV28 and TRBJ1-1, with 11 nucleotides matching TRBD1. CDR1 is MDHEN, CDR2 SYDVKM, per germline. This CDR3 spans 15 amino acids. The V and J ends lost 5 bases and 6 bases, in that order; junction bases with no gene match: 8. The CDR3 is CASSQPGTGGAEAFF. The CDR3, as DNA: TGTGCCAGCAGTCAGCCGGGGACAGGGGGGGCTGAAGCTTTCTTT.

CDR3 coding DNA: TGCGCCAGCAGCCAAGATAAGGACGAGCAGTACTTC. Amino acids: CASSQDKDEQYF. V gene TRBV4-1 combines with J gene TRBJ2-7; no clear D. V lost 0 bases to trimming and J lost 5 bases, with 5 bases between them. The CDR3 totals 12 residues. The germline V gene has CDR1 MGHRA and CDR2 YSYEKL.

The rearrangement links TRBV5-6 to TRBJ1-1; a weak D match, TRBD1 (5 bases). Germline CDR1 reads SGHDT; CDR2 reads YYEEEE. The CDR3 covers 11 residues. V was clipped by 0 bases and J by 11 bases, with 8 bases between them. The CDR3 nucleotides read TGTGCCAGCAGCTTGGTCGGGGCGGCTTTCTTT. Its translation: CASSLVGAAFF. The full variable domain, with the rest looked up from reference TRBV5-6 and TRBJ1-1, is DAGVTQSPTHLIKTRGQQVTLRCSPKSGHDTVSWYQQALGQGPQFIFQYYEEEERQRGNFPDRFSGHQFPNYSSELNVNALLLGDSALYLCASSLVGAAFFGQGTRLTVV.

This rearrangement joins TRBV19 to TRBJ1-2, with TRBD1 as a possible D gene (5 bases). The CDR3 has 18 amino acids. Trimming cost V 4 bases and J 7 bases, with 28 bases left between them. Germline CDR1 reads LNHDA; CDR2 reads SQIVND (reference sequence). The chain's CDR3 is CASSTNPPGRHPGVGYTF. For the CDR3, the DNA is TGTGCCAGTAGTACTAACCCCCCCGGGCGGCATCCGGGGGTTGGCTACACCTTC.

The CDR3 nucleotides are TGTGCCAGCAGTGTTGACATGAGGAATGAAAAACTGTTTTTT. This encodes CASSVDMRNEKLFF. V usage is TRBV2 and J usage is TRBJ1-4; D not resolved. Trimming pared 4 bases from V and 5 bases from J, leaving 11 bases between. Per the germline V gene, CDR1 is SNHLY and CDR2 is FYNNEI. The CDR3 is 14 amino acids. Variable domain in full (rest from reference TRBV2 and TRBJ1-4): EPEVTQTPSHQVTQMGQEVILRCVPISNHLYFYWYRQILGQKVEFLVSFYNNEISEKSEIFDDQFSVERPDGSNFTLKIRSTKLEDSAMYFCASSVDMRNEKLFFGSGTQLSVL.

The rearrangement joins TRBV10-1 to TRBJ2-2; D uncertain. The CDR3 is 13 residues long. V was pared by 6 bases and J by 3 bases, with 8 bases between. CDR1 WNHNN and CDR2 SYGVQD come from the germline V gene (reference sequence). Here the CDR3 DNA reads TGCGCCAGCAGAGATCGGGACACCGGGGAGCTGTTTTTT. This encodes CASRDRDTGELFF.

The V and J genes are TRBV19 and TRBJ1-4, with a possible D match to TRBD1 (5 bases). This CDR3 contains 15 residues. Germline CDR1 reads LNHDA; CDR2 reads SQIVND (reference sequence). Trimming took off 6 bases at V and 0 bases at J, with 11 bases between the two ends. CDR3 nucleotide sequence: TGTGCCAGTAGGGGGACCGCCGCAACTAATGAAAAACTGTTTTTT. Translated: CASRGTAATNEKLFF.

This chain links TRBV6-5 with TRBJ1-5; D not resolved. Trimming took 7 bases from V and 5 from J, leaving 12 bases between them. The germline gives CDR1 MNHEY, CDR2 SVGAGI. CDR3 length: 13 residues. The CDR3 is CASKWGIDQPQHF. The CDR3 DNA reads TGTGCCAGCAAATGGGGAATAGATCAGCCCCAGCATTTT.

This clone has more than one count but fewer than ten. The chain couples TRBV23-1 to TRBJ2-3; possibly TRBD1 or TRBD2 for D (5 bases each). TRBV23-1 belongs to the ORF category, with a function that is uncertain. Trimming stripped 0 bases from V and 0 bases from J, with 13 bases between. The CDR3 extends over 17 amino acids. The CDR3 region is CASSQSRRDASTDTQYF. DNA of the CDR3: TGCGCCAGCAGTCAATCGCGACGGGACGCTAGCACAGATACGCAGTATTTT.

J is TRBJ2-7 and V is TRBV29-1, with D perhaps matching TRBD1 or TRBD2 (5 bases each). V lost 2 bases to trimming and J lost 5 bases, with 13 bases between them. The germline CDR1 and CDR2 sequences are SQVTM and ANQGSEA. The CDR3 consists of 13 residues. The CDR3 loop reads CSVESSQGDEQYF. The CDR3, as DNA: TGCAGCGTTGAAAGTTCCCAGGGAGACGAGCAGTACTTC.

DNA of the CDR3: TGTGCCATCAGAGGACAGGGGCCATGGGAAAGATACGAGCAGTACTTC. Encoded protein: CAIRGQGPWERYEQYF. The chain recombines TRBV10-3 with TRBJ2-7; 9 nucleotides agree with TRBD1. The CDR3 is 16 amino acids. Germline V gives CDR1 ENHRY, CDR2 SYGVKD. The V and J ends lost 6 bases and 4 bases, in that order; junction bases with no gene match: 13.

The chain combines TRBV7-2 with TRBJ1-2; D perhaps matches TRBD1 (6 bases). Trimming removed 3 bases at V and 1 base at J, with 15 bases between. There are 16 residues in the CDR3. CDR1 and CDR2 (germline): SGHTA, FQGNSA. This CDR3 reads CASSFTGTNYNYGYTF. CDR3 nucleotides: TGTGCCAGCAGCTTCACCGGGACAAACTATAACTATGGCTACACCTTC.